This T cell receptor (beta chain) was observed in a study of T cells in Graves' hyperthyroidism and ophthalmopathy. Diagnoses were made from clinical symptoms, serum measures (thyroxine and TRAb), thyroid ultrasound and orbital computed tomography. Amplified TCR beta CDR3 regions derived from RNA transcripts. The primer set for the first-round RT-PCR of the TCR CDR3 was HTBI. Each CDR3 protein is one row after TCRdb ran MiXCR on the multiplex PCR reads. The data contain hundreds of thousands of distinct CDR3 sequences, just under 45% of them singletons. CDR3 length equals 16 residues. V dropped 5 bases and J dropped 6; count of bases not matched to a gene: 11. CDR1 is SEHNR, CDR2 FQNEAQ, per germline (reference sequence).

This chain uses TRBV7-9 with TRBJ1-5; 9 bases map to TRBD1. This TCR was recovered from an adult man with Graves' disease, either hyperthyroidism or ophthalmopathy (not recorded which). The source material was peripheral blood or thyroid tissue (not recorded which). The CDR3 sequence is CASSTDRTGVGQPQHF. The CDR3 DNA sequence: TGTGCCAGCAGCACTGATCGGACAGGGGTCGGTCAGCCCCAGCATTTT.